The rows below give T cell receptor beta chains drawn from one sample of a study of beta chain features in type 1 diabetes. The assay was immunoSEQ multiplex PCR, and TCRdb's table has in-frame clones only and misses some. The sample has around 150,000 clones, around 8.5% seen once. The sequencing input was central memory CD4+ T cells from blood. The source is a man aged 18 to 29 in good health. The CDR3 runs from the conserved cysteine through the conserved F or W.

J gene,V gene,CDR3 protein
TRBJ2-5,TRBV5-5,CASSLGNTGSVETQYF
TRBJ2-1,TRBV7-6,CASSAMGSSYNEQFF
TRBJ1-1,TRBV5-1,CASSSGQGVTEAFF
TRBJ1-5,TRBV15,CATSRRRENQPQHF
TRBJ1-1,TRBV2,CASRGQGSAEAFF
TRBJ2-3,TRBV5-5,CASSFSSTDTQYF
TRBJ2-3,TRBV30,CAFGTSIADTQYF
TRBJ2-5,TRBV11-3,CASSLEQSTGTSAKETQYF
TRBJ1-3,TRBV18,CASSPGSISGNTIYF
TRBJ2-5,TRBV2,CASSPSGEETQYF
TRBJ2-7,TRBV6-1,CASSPGTGAFWQYF
TRBJ2-7,TRBV7-2,CASSLSGRSSYEQYF
TRBJ2-5,TRBV18,CASSPGGRQETQYF
TRBJ1-5,TRBV2,CASSDLSRGNQPQHF
TRBJ2-5,TRBV7-4,CASSSLAVQETQYF
TRBJ1-1,TRBV30,CAWSVISTEAFF
TRBJ1-2,TRBV5-6,CASRISGNYVFRGYTF
TRBJ2-3,TRBV28,CASSLPGLAGTITDTQYF
TRBJ2-7,TRBV7-2,CASTTGTGPYEQYF
TRBJ2-1,TRBV4-3,CASSRSLAYGAGEQFF
TRBJ1-3,TRBV29-1,CSGTGTGGSGTIYF
TRBJ1-2,TRBV28,CASSLPTGGYSGYTF
TRBJ1-2,TRBV30,CAWGNRVRDGYTF
TRBJ2-5,TRBV9,CASSERFQETQYF
TRBJ2-3,TRBV21-1,CASTPGEGPSTDTQYF
TRBJ1-5,TRBV15,CATSRALYQPQHF
TRBJ1-2,TRBV28,CASSLAGMSYGYTF